Shown below are 27 T cell receptor beta chains from a single sample sequenced in a study of CD8 T cells in Susac syndrome. An input of roughly 0.5 to 1 ug of RNA was subjected to reverse transcription using random hexamers. Via MiXCR, TCRdb re-called the immunoSEQ multiplex PCR reads, giving one row per CDR3 protein. The profile shows roughly 180,000 distinct CDR3 sequences, approximately 95% of them singletons. Sample: CD4+ T cells from PBMCs. The source of these receptors is a human donor in good health.

The chain recombines TRBV12-3 or TRBV12-4 with TRBJ1-2; D is uncertain. The CDR3 sequence is 15 residues long. Trimming shortened V by 1 base and J by 4 bases, and 13 bases separated the two germline ends. The CDR3 region has the DNA TGTGCCAGCAGTTTAGGGGGTCAGAGTACCTATGGCTACACCTTC. It codes for CASSLGGQSTYGYTF.

V usage is TRBV7-2 and J usage is TRBJ2-1; the D gene is possibly TRBD2 (6 bases). The CDR3 consists of 14 residues. Trimming stripped 4 bases from V and 8 bases from J, with 15 bases between. Germline assignment: CDR1 SGHTA and CDR2 FQGNSA. As DNA, the CDR3 is TGTGCCAGCAGCTCGGGACTTTCCACAGATGAGCAGTTCTTC. Its translation is CASSSGLSTDEQFF.

This rearrangement joins TRBV21-1 to TRBJ1-5; the DNA was not compared with TRBD1, the D call given in the table. TRBV21-1 is deemed a pseudogene. The CDR3 has 13 residues. The CDR3 DNA reads TGTGCCAGCAGCAAAGGGGGGGCCCAGCCCCAGCATTTT. Its protein product is CASSKGGAQPQHF.

J is TRBJ2-7 and V is TRBV7-9; TRBD2 aligns across 14 bases. The V gene's germline CDR1 is SEHNR and CDR2 FQNEAQ (reference sequence). There are 14 residues in the CDR3. The trim removed 4 bases at V and 8 bases at J, leaving 4 bases unmatched. This chain's CDR3 is CASSSGLAGAKQYF. The DNA of the CDR3 is TGTGCCAGCAGCTCGGGACTAGCGGGAGCGAAGCAGTACTTC.

The chain couples TRBV29-1 to TRBJ2-2, with D perhaps matching TRBD2 (5 bases). CDR3 length: 16 residues. CDR1 SQVTM and CDR2 ANQGSEA come from the germline V gene. V was cut by 0 bases and J by 0 bases, with 11 bases left in between. CDR3 in DNA: TGCAGCGTTGAAGATCGGGTGGGAGCGAACACCGGGGAGCTGTTTTTT. Encoded protein: CSVEDRVGANTGELFF.

This chain connects TRBV25-1 to TRBJ2-7; possibly TRBD2 for D (6 bases). The V end lost 10 bases, the J end lost 5 bases, and 21 bases lay between the germline ends. Per the germline V gene, CDR1 is MGHDK and CDR2 is SYGVNS. The CDR3 runs to 14 residues. Here the CDR3 reads CATSRRGPRNEQYF. DNA of the CDR3: TGTGCCACCTCCCGGAGGGGTCCTAGGAACGAGCAGTACTTC.

The chain recombines TRBV29-1 with TRBJ2-1; 14 nucleotides align to TRBD2. CDR1 is SQVTM, CDR2 ANQGSEA, per germline. J was trimmed by 8 bases and V by 3 bases; bases with no gene match: 6. The length of the CDR3 is 15 residues. Written as DNA, the CDR3 is TGCAGCGTTGACTCCGGGACTAGCGGGAGCTATGAGCAGTTCTTC. It is translated as CSVDSGTSGSYEQFF.

The chain is built from TRBV6-6 and TRBJ2-1; 7 nucleotides line up with TRBD2. The J segment lost 6 bases and the V segment lost 8 bases, leaving 7 bases of the junction unmatched. The CDR3 consists of 13 residues. The germline V gene encodes CDR1 MNHNY and CDR2 SVGAGI (reference sequence). The CDR3 DNA reads as TGTGCCAGCGGACTGGGGGGGGGCAATGAGCAGTTCTTC. Residues: CASGLGGGNEQFF.

The rearrangement links TRBV20-1 to TRBJ2-3; 9 positions agree with TRBD1. Germline V CDR1 and CDR2: DFQATT, SNEGSKA (reference sequence). V trimming: 7 bases; J trimming: 4 bases; junction bases outside the gene matches: 9. The CDR3 extends over 14 amino acids. CDR3 sequence: CSVIRDRVADTQYF. The CDR3 region has the DNA TGCAGTGTCATCCGGGACAGGGTCGCAGATACGCAGTATTTT.

This clonotype was picked up many times. The chain is built from TRBV13 and TRBJ2-7; no reliable D call. With 0 bases removed from V and 6 bases from J, the gap between germline ends came to 3 bases. CDR1 and CDR2 from the germline V gene are PRHDT and FYEKMQ (reference sequence). The CDR3 totals 11 residues. In DNA, the CDR3 is TGTGCCAGCAGCTTAGGGGGCGAGCAGTACTTC. Translating it yields CASSLGGEQYF.

Here the CDR3 DNA reads TGTGCCAGCACTCGCGAACCCCCGCGACAGGGGAGTTACGAGCAGTACTTC. Translation: CASTREPPRQGSYEQYF. The genes are TRBV27 and TRBJ2-7, with 8 bases matching TRBD1. Trimming took 7 bases from V and 4 from J; bases not matched to a gene: 18. Germline-derived CDR1 and CDR2 are MNHEY and SMNVEV (reference sequence). The CDR3 contains 17 residues.

This chain links TRBV25-1 with TRBJ2-4; no definite D call. The ends were cut back, 3 bases at V and 0 bases at J, with 3 bases in the middle. The CDR3 contains 13 residues. Germline V gene sequence: CDR1 MGHDK, CDR2 SYGVNS. CDR3 DNA sequence: TGTGCCAGCAGTGACGCAGCCAAAAACATTCAGTACTTC. It specifies CASSDAAKNIQYF.

The rearrangement joins TRBV2 to TRBJ1-1; a weak D match, TRBD1 (6 bases). Germline CDR1 is SNHLY and CDR2 is FYNNEI. With 4 bases removed from V and 1 base from J, the gap between germline ends came to 10 bases. The CDR3 loop spans 14 amino acids. CDR3 sequence: CASSVGGQNTEAFF. The CDR3 region has the DNA TGTGCCAGCAGTGTCGGGGGGCAGAACACTGAAGCTTTCTTT. The full variable domain, with the rest looked up from reference TRBV2 and TRBJ1-1, is EPEVTQTPSHQVTQMGQEVILRCVPISNHLYFYWYRQILGQKVEFLVSFYNNEISEKSEIFDDQFSVERPDGSNFTLKIRSTKLEDSAMYFCASSVGGQNTEAFFGQGTRLTVV.

V gene TRBV20-1 combines with J gene TRBJ2-7; 8 bases align to TRBD1. The CDR3 spans 15 residues. Germline V CDR1 and CDR2: DFQATT, SNEGSKA (reference sequence). V lost 2 bases, J lost 0 bases, and 6 bases stayed unmatched. The CDR3 DNA sequence: TGCAGTGCTAGACCGCAGACAGGGGTCTCCTACGAGCAGTACTTC. Translation: CSARPQTGVSYEQYF.

The chain employs TRBV15 and TRBJ2-5; D is unclear. The CDR3 length is 13 residues. The V gene's germline CDR1 is LNHNV and CDR2 YYDKDF (reference sequence). V was cut by 0 bases and J by 4 bases, with 6 bases left in between. The DNA for the CDR3 is TGTGCCACCAGCAGAGAGAGCCGAGAGACCCAGTACTTC. Translation gives CATSRESRETQYF.

The gene calls are TRBV3-1 and TRBJ2-1; 7 bases are shared with TRBD2. In germline, CDR1 is LGHDT, CDR2 YNNKEL (reference sequence). The ends lost 0 bases at V and 7 bases at J; junction bases unmatched: 9. The CDR3 sequence is 16 residues long. DNA of the CDR3: TGTGCCAGCAGCCAAGATGTCGCGGGAGTTGAAAATGAGCAGTTCTTC. Amino acids: CASSQDVAGVENEQFF.

The chain links TRBV2 to TRBJ1-2; no firm D call. CDR1 is SNHLY, CDR2 FYNNEI, per germline. This CDR3 spans 13 amino acids. V was trimmed by 4 bases and J by 4 bases, leaving 10 bases between them. The CDR3 nucleotides are TGTGCCAGCAGTGTAGGTCTGGTCTATGGCTACACCTTC. It translates to CASSVGLVYGYTF.

The chain employs TRBV30 and TRBJ2-1; TRBD1 might be the D (7 bases). The germline gives CDR1 GTSNPN, CDR2 SVGIG (reference sequence). Trimming cost V 0 bases and J 5 bases, with 17 bases left between them. This CDR3 is 16 amino acids long. CDR3 in amino acids: CAWSVGGGPGDNEQFF. CDR3 sequence (DNA): TGTGCCTGGAGTGTTGGAGGGGGCCCGGGAGACAATGAGCAGTTCTTC.

The chain combines TRBV18 with TRBJ1-5, with D possibly TRBD1 on 5 matching bases. Germline CDR1 KGHSH, CDR2 LQKENI. V was trimmed by 2 bases and J by 5 bases, leaving 13 bases between them. The CDR3 sequence is 15 residues long. The CDR3 DNA reads TGTGCCAGCTCACCATCCCAGGGCCTAGATCAGCCCCAGCATTTT. It specifies CASSPSQGLDQPQHF.

This chain links TRBV6-2 or TRBV6-3 with TRBJ2-1; 10 nucleotides align to TRBD2. This CDR3 region has 15 residues. Trimming took 7 bases from V and 5 from J; bases not matched to a gene: 8. The germline gives CDR1 MNHEY, CDR2 SVGEGT. This CDR3 reads CASTGSGRDDNEQFF. The CDR3 region has the DNA TGTGCCAGCACGGGGAGCGGGAGGGATGACAATGAGCAGTTCTTC.

There are a few counts of this clonotype. The J gene is TRBJ2-5, the V gene TRBV7-2; 10 positions agree with TRBD2. J was trimmed by 4 bases and V by 2 bases; bases with no gene match: 7. This CDR3 is 16 amino acids long. CDR1 and CDR2 (germline): SGHTA, FQGNSA. The CDR3 sequence is CASSLRLAGVSETQYF. The CDR3, as DNA: TGTGCCAGCAGCTTACGGCTAGCGGGAGTGTCAGAGACCCAGTACTTC.

This clonotype was detected only once. The chain carries TRBV9 and TRBJ1-2, with 9 positions matching TRBD1. Germline V gene lookup returns CDR1 SGDLS and CDR2 YYNGEE. This CDR3 has 16 amino acids. With 3 bases clipped from V and 3 bases from J, the junction kept 9 bases outside the gene matches. The CDR3 DNA reads as TGTGCCAGCAGCGAGACCGGGACAGGGTACGACTATGGCTACACCTTC. Translated, it gives CASSETGTGYDYGYTF.

The chain links TRBV4-3 to TRBJ2-7; TRBD2 agrees at 11 bases. This CDR3 region has 19 residues. Trimming at V came to 3 bases and at J to 4 bases, leaving 17 bases not matched to a gene. CDR1 is LGHNA and CDR2 is YSLEER in the germline V gene. Written as DNA, the CDR3 is TGCGCCAGCAGCCACGAATTGGGGTCGACTAGCGGGAAAGTTTACGAGCAGTACTTC. As protein: CASSHELGSTSGKVYEQYF.

The rearrangement uses TRBV29-1 and TRBJ2-1, with 9 nucleotides matching TRBD1. J was trimmed by 7 bases and V by 7 bases; bases with no gene match: 8. This CDR3 has 13 amino acids. Per the germline V gene, CDR1 is SQVTM and CDR2 is ANQGSEA. CDR3 nucleotide sequence: TGCAGCGCAGGACAGGGGATTAGTAATGAGCAGTTCTTC. Its protein is CSAGQGISNEQFF.

The V call is TRBV7-6, the J call TRBJ2-1, with a weak D call TRBD1 (6 bases). This CDR3 has 14 amino acids. V dropped 10 bases and J dropped 8 bases, with 21 bases sitting between them. The germline CDR1 and CDR2 sequences are SGHVS and FNYEAQ. The DNA of the CDR3 is TGTGCCACTGAGGGGGAATTACTTTGCGATGAGCAGTTCTTC. Amino acids: CATEGELLCDEQFF.

The V and J genes are TRBV29-1 and TRBJ2-3; 11 positions match TRBD2. The CDR3 contains 16 residues. The J segment lost 6 bases and the V segment lost 4 bases, leaving 12 bases of the junction unmatched. Germline CDR1 is SQVTM and CDR2 is ANQGSEA. CDR3: CSVGVAGGPSADTQYF. Written as DNA, the CDR3 is TGCAGCGTTGGTGTAGCGGGAGGGCCCTCTGCGGATACGCAGTATTTT.

In DNA form, the CDR3 reads TGTGCCAGCAGCCAAGCCCACGGGGGACAGGGGGCAGGTGGCTACACCTTC. Amino acids: CASSQAHGGQGAGGYTF. V is TRBV3-1 and J is TRBJ1-2, with TRBD1 identical over 12 bases. The CDR3 spans 17 residues. Trimming removed 1 base from V and 7 bases from J; junction bases left unmatched: 10. Germline V gene sequence: CDR1 LGHDT, CDR2 YNNKEL (reference sequence).